These 8 T cell receptor beta chains came from one sample sequenced in a study of T cell responses to AZD1222 COVID-19 vaccine. The repertoire was sequenced with immunoSEQ multiplex PCR; TCRdb's copy has only in-frame clones and lacks some. The sample shows approximately 150,000 clones, about 93% of them seen only once. This specimen was peripheral blood, taken on day 0 of AZD1222 vaccination. These receptors all stem from an adult in good health.

The rearrangement links TRBV18 to TRBJ1-2, with 7 bases identical to TRBD1. Germline CDR1 is KGHSH and CDR2 is LQKENI. The CDR3 covers 14 residues. V trimming: 5 bases; J trimming: 7 bases; junction bases outside the gene matches: 10. CDR3 in amino acids: CASSGTGQEGGYTF. Here the CDR3 DNA reads TGTGCCAGCTCAGGAACAGGACAGGAGGGTGGCTACACCTTC.

The chain has TRBV9 and TRBJ1-2, with 8 nucleotides matching TRBD1. Germline loops: CDR1 SGDLS, CDR2 YYNGEE. The CDR3 length is 14 residues. V trimming: 6 bases; J trimming: 4 bases; junction bases outside the gene matches: 8. The CDR3 loop reads CASIPPGQVYGYTF. DNA of the CDR3: TGTGCCAGCATCCCTCCGGGACAGGTCTATGGCTACACCTTC.

The V call is TRBV2, the J call TRBJ2-7; 8 positions agree with TRBD1. The CDR3 runs to 13 residues. Germline CDR1 SNHLY, CDR2 FYNNEI. V lost 3 bases to trimming and J lost 7 bases; unmatched junction nucleotides: 5. In nucleotides, the CDR3 is TGTGCCAGCAGTGAGCAGGGGGCGAGTGAGCAGTACTTC. Its translation: CASSEQGASEQYF.

The chain joins TRBV30 to TRBJ1-1, with D unresolved. The CDR3 extends over 12 amino acids. Germline V gene sequence: CDR1 GTSNPN, CDR2 SVGIG (reference sequence). The V end was cut by 4 bases, the J end by 5 bases, with 11 bases between. The DNA of the CDR3 is TGTGCCTGGAAAAAGGGTATGACTGAAGCTTTCTTT. Amino acids: CAWKKGMTEAFF.

The chain couples TRBV12-3 or TRBV12-4 to TRBJ1-2; D call uncertain. V was pared by 4 bases and J by 8 bases, with 14 bases between. This CDR3 region has 13 residues. The CDR3 loop reads CASSSASVGGYTF. The CDR3 DNA reads as TGTGCCAGCAGTTCTGCCTCAGTGGGAGGCTACACCTTC.

The genes are TRBV4-3 and TRBJ2-7, with a possible D match to TRBD2 (6 bases). The V gene's germline CDR1 is LGHNA and CDR2 YSLEER. The V end was cut by 1 base, the J end by 2 bases, with 21 bases between. This CDR3 has 18 residues. CDR3 amino acids: CASSQGTPTPGVTYEQYF. The CDR3 nucleotides are TGCGCCAGCAGCCAAGGGACCCCAACCCCGGGGGTAACCTACGAGCAGTACTTC.

V usage is TRBV21-1 and J usage is TRBJ1-2; TRBD1, as called in the table, went unchecked against the DNA. TRBV21-1 is given as a pseudogene. This CDR3 region has 15 residues. The CDR3: CASSGPGQGKEGYTF. The CDR3 DNA is TGTGCCAGCAGCGGACCGGGACAGGGGAAGGAGGGCTACACCTTC.

The rearrangement uses TRBV19 and TRBJ2-7; D call uncertain. V gave up 1 base and J gave up 1 base, with 5 bases separating them. CDR3 length equals 13 residues. CDR1 is LNHDA, CDR2 SQIVND, per germline (reference sequence). DNA of the CDR3: TGTGCCAGTAGTATAGTCGTGTCCTACGAGCAGTACTTC. As protein: CASSIVVSYEQYF.